This TCR beta chain was identified in a study of T cell responses to AZD1222 COVID-19 vaccine. Study summary: Pooling was applied to second doses at about 4 or about 12 weeks. Study-wide findings and caveats: Donors were mostly white British, more females; clonal diversity possibly underestimated. The study identified only five to seven AZD1222 recipients as seropositive at baseline.

Details on this clone: Its antigen is not known. Different DNA sequences within this sample yield the same CDR3.

Between the trimmed V and J ends, which lost 5 bases and 5 bases, there was a span of 12 bases. Looked up from germline, CDR1 is SGHTA and CDR2 is FQGTGA. The CDR3 loop spans 13 amino acids. Only in-frame clones appear in the TCRdb table, and some are missing; sequencing was by immunoSEQ multiplex PCR. The sample contains around 65,000 clones, roughly 80% of which appear only once. The receptor comes from an adult in good health. Sequenced here: peripheral blood, sampled on day 0 of AZD1222 vaccination. The V and J genes are TRBV7-3 and TRBJ2-5, with unresolved D. The CDR3 nucleotides read TGTGCCAGCAGCCCCGCTCGGTCGGAGACCCAGTACTTC. Translating gives CASSPARSETQYF.